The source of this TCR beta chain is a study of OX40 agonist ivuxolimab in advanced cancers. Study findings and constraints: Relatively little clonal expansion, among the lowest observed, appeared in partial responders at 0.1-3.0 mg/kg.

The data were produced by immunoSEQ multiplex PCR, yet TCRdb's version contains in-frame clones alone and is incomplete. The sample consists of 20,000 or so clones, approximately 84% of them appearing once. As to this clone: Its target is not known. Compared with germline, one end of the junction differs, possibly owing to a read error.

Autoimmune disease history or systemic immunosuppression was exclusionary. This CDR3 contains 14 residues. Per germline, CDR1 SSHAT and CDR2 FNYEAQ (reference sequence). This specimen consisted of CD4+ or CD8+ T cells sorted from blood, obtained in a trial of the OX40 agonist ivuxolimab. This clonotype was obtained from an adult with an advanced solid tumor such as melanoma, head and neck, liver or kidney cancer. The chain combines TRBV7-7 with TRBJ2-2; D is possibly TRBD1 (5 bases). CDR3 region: CASSWQGNTGELFF. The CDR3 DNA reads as TGTGCTAGCAGCTGGCAGGGGAACACCGGGGAGCTGTTTTTT.